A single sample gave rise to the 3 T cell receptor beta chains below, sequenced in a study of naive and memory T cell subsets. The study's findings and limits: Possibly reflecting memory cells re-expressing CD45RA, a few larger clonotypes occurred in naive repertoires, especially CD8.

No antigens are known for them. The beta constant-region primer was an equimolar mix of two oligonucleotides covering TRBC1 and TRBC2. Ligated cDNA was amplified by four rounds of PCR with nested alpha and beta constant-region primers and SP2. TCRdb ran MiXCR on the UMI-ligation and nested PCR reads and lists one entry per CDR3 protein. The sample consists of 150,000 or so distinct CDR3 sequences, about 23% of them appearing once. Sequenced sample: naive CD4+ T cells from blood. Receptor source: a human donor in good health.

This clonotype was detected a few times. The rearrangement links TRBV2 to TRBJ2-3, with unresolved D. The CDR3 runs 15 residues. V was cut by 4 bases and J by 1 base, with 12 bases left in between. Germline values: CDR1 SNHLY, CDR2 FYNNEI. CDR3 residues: CASSAHTRRTDTQYF. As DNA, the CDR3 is TGTGCCAGCAGTGCCCACACGCGGCGCACAGATACGCAGTATTTT. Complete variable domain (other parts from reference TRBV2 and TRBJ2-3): EPEVTQTPSHQVTQMGQEVILRCVPISNHLYFYWYRQILGQKVEFLVSFYNNEISEKSEIFDDQFSVERPDGSNFTLKIRSTKLEDSAMYFCASSAHTRRTDTQYFGPGTRLTVL.

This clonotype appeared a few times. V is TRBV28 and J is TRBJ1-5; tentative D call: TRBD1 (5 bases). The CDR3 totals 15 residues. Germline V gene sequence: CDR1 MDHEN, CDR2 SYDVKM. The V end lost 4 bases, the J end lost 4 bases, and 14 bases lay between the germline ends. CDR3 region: CASSSPDSRNQPQHF. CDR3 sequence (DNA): TGTGCCAGCAGTTCCCCTGACAGCCGGAATCAGCCCCAGCATTTT.

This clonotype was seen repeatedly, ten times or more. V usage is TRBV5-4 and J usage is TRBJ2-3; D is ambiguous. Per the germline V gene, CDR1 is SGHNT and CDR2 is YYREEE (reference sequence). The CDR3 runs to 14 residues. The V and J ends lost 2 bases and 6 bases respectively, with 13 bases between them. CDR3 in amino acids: CASSFYLRPDTQYF. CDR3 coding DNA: TGTGCCAGCAGCTTCTACCTTCGACCGGATACGCAGTATTTT.